This record looks at one TCR beta chain sequence and its context. The sample belongs to a study of blood T cell repertoires in COVID-19. Study as a whole: The samples span acute and convalescent COVID-19 from the United States, Italy and Spain.

Sequenced by immunoSEQ multiplex PCR; TCRdb stores in-frame clones only, minus some. The profile shows over 120,000 clones, roughly 77% of them singletons. CDR1 is SGHTA and CDR2 is FQGNSA in the germline V gene. Trimming removed 1 base from V and 5 bases from J, with 11 bases in between. The CDR3 contains 14 residues. The sequenced sample was peripheral blood. This chain connects TRBV7-2 to TRBJ1-1, with unresolved D. The receptor's source is an older woman with COVID-19, enrolled during active disease. CDR3 coding DNA: TGTGCCAGCAGCTTAGGAGGCGGTGGGACTGAAGCTTTCTTT. This encodes CASSLGGGGTEAFF.